This is a list of T cell receptor beta chains from one sample in a study of blood T cell repertoires in COVID-19. Assay used: immunoSEQ multiplex PCR; TCRdb lists only in-frame clones, some missing. The sample records around 95,000 clones, about nine tenths being singletons. What was sequenced was peripheral blood. These receptors all come from a man aged 45 to 65 with active COVID-19. Each CDR3 is given with its conserved first and last residue. The order of the fields is D gene, V gene, J gene, clone size, CDR3 DNA, CDR3 protein. D genes are given only for firm matches. Some rows have no size entry. The others give once, few or many, or a class for an expanded clone.

.	TRBV13	TRBJ1-1	.	TGTGCCAGCAGCTCCCGAGGAGGCGACACTGAAGCTTTCTTT	CASSSRGGDTEAFF
.	TRBV7-9	TRBJ2-3	.	TGTGCCAGCAGCCGCAACGGTGAATGGACAGATACGCAGTATTTT	CASSRNGEWTDTQYF
TRBD1	TRBV7-9	TRBJ1-5	.	TGTGCCAGCAGCCATCGGACAGGGGATCGCAATCAGCCCCAGCATTTT	CASSHRTGDRNQPQHF
.	TRBV5-4	TRBJ1-1	few	TGTGCCAGCAGCTTAAATACAGAAGCTTTCTTT	CASSLNTEAFF
.	TRBV5-1	TRBJ1-1	.	TGCGCCAGCAGCCACAAAACAGGGTCGAACACTGAAGCTTTCTTT	CASSHKTGSNTEAFF
TRBD2	TRBV2	TRBJ2-3	.	TGTGCCAGCAGAGCGCGGGAGGGCGGTTTAAATACGCAGTATTTT	CASRAREGGLNTQYF
.	TRBV3-1/TRBV3-2	TRBJ2-2	.	TGTGCCAGCAGCCATTCTACCCGCGGGGAGCTGTTTTTT	CASSHSTRGELFF
TRBD1	TRBV4-1	TRBJ1-3	.	TGCGCCAGCAGCCAGACCGGGACAGCTGGAAACACCATATATTTT	CASSQTGTAGNTIYF
.	TRBV7-9	TRBJ1-1	.	TGTGCCAGCAGCTTGAGAAACTCGGGGAACACTGAAGCTTTCTTT	CASSLRNSGNTEAFF
.	TRBV5-6	TRBJ2-3	.	TGTGCCAGCCCTAGAACAGGGCCTTCGCCGGATACGCAGTATTTT	CASPRTGPSPDTQYF